Presented here are 15 T cell receptor beta chains from one specimen sequenced in a study of tumour-infiltrating T cells in Burkitt lymphoma. Clones were read by immunoSEQ multiplex PCR, and TCRdb kept only the in-frame ones, dropping some. Here the sample spans about 14,000 clones, about 30% being singletons. Sequenced sample: tumor tissue. The source of these receptors is a human donor with diffuse large B-cell lymphoma.

The sample holds a few counts of this clone. V and J are TRBV14 and TRBJ1-1, with a weak D call TRBD1 (5 bases). V shed 1 base and J shed 10 bases, with 13 bases lying between them. CDR1 and CDR2 from the germline V gene are SGHDN and FVKESK. The CDR3 spans 13 residues. In DNA form, the CDR3 reads TGTGCCAGCAGCCAAGCGGCAGGGCGAGGAGCTTTCTTT. This encodes CASSQAAGRGAFF.

V gene TRBV11-2 combines with J gene TRBJ2-3; no definite D call. The germline CDR1 and CDR2 sequences are SGHAT and FQNNGV. Deletions cut 3 bases from V and 10 bases from J, with 11 bases between. CDR3 length: 12 amino acids. The CDR3 reads CASSFPNSAQYF. The DNA of the CDR3 is TGTGCCAGCAGCTTCCCCAACTCCGCGCAGTATTTT.

This clone was picked up one time. The V gene is TRBV19, the J gene TRBJ1-1; 7 positions match TRBD1. V lost 3 bases, J lost 2 bases, and 3 bases stayed unmatched. Germline assignment: CDR1 LNHDA and CDR2 SQIVND (reference sequence). The CDR3 spans 14 residues. The CDR3 bases are TGTGCCAGTAGTATGACAGGGATCAACACTGAAGCTTTCTTT. Its protein is CASSMTGINTEAFF.

The genes are TRBV7-9 and TRBJ2-7, with TRBD2 as a possible D gene (6 bases). The CDR3 is 15 amino acids. Germline V gene lookup returns CDR1 SEHNR and CDR2 FQNEAQ (reference sequence). Trimming left V 1 base short and J 3 bases short, with 13 bases between. CDR3 DNA sequence: TGTGCCAGCAGCTTAGTTGGGACTCGGGACTACGAGCAGTACTTC. It encodes CASSLVGTRDYEQYF.

Judged by abundance, this clone is medium-sized (0.01 to 0.1%). The chain joins TRBV5-4 to TRBJ2-2; D may be TRBD1 (6 bases). The CDR3 spans 13 residues. V lost 1 base, J lost 8 bases, and 9 bases lay in between. Germline V gene data show CDR1 as SGHNT and CDR2 as YYREEE (reference sequence). The CDR3 DNA is TGTGCCAGCAGCTTGAACAGGGAAGGGGAGCTGTTTTTT. This translates into CASSLNREGELFF. Complete variable domain (other parts from reference TRBV5-4 and TRBJ2-2): ETGVTQSPTHLIKTRGQQVTLRCSSQSGHNTVSWYQQALGQGPQFIFQYYREEENGRGNFPPRFSGLQFPNYSSELNVNALELDDSALYLCASSLNREGELFFGEGSRLTVL.

The chain carries TRBV9 and TRBJ2-3, with D possibly matching TRBD1 (5 bases). Trimming took 4 bases from V and 5 from J, leaving 14 bases between them. Germline assignment: CDR1 SGDLS and CDR2 YYNGEE. The CDR3 runs to 14 residues. In nucleotides, the CDR3 is TGTGCCAGCAGCCCCCCCGGGCAGGGAGATACGCAGTATTTT. This gives the protein CASSPPGQGDTQYF.

This rearrangement joins TRBV7-9 to TRBJ2-2, with TRBD2 matching 11 bases. CDR3 length: 16 amino acids. V lost 1 base to trimming and J lost 10 bases; unmatched junction nucleotides: 8. CDR1 SEHNR and CDR2 FQNEAQ come from the germline V gene (reference sequence). CDR3 protein: CASSLDPLAGGVELFF. In nucleotides, the CDR3 is TGTGCCAGCAGCTTAGACCCCCTAGCGGGAGGAGTGGAGCTGTTTTTT.

This clone was observed a handful of times. The chain links TRBV30 to TRBJ2-5, with 7 nucleotides matching TRBD1. CDR1 is GTSNPN, CDR2 SVGIG, per germline (reference sequence). CDR3 length: 14 amino acids. With 1 base clipped from V and 1 base from J, the junction kept 3 bases outside the gene matches. Here the CDR3 reads CAWSAGGTQETQYF. CDR3 DNA sequence: TGTGCCTGGAGTGCAGGGGGAACCCAAGAGACCCAGTACTTC.

This clone was seen once. This chain links TRBV5-1 with TRBJ2-5; D could derive from TRBD1 or TRBD2 (5 bases each). This CDR3 comprises 15 residues. CDR1 SGHRS and CDR2 YFSETQ come from the germline V gene. Trimming removed 0 bases at V and 2 bases at J, with 11 bases between. Here the CDR3 DNA reads TGCGCCAGCAGCTTGGTTGGGGGACCTCAAGAGACCCAGTACTTC. Its translation is CASSLVGGPQETQYF.

This clone was recorded a few times. The chain uses TRBV11-3 and TRBJ2-1; 8 bases fit TRBD2. Germline V gives CDR1 SGHNT, CDR2 YENEEA. The junction had 6 bases not matched to a gene; V was cut back by 5 bases and J by 12 bases. The CDR3 runs 12 residues. The CDR3 here is CASSREGLGQFF. CDR3 DNA: TGTGCCAGCAGCCGGGAGGGGCTGGGGCAGTTCTTC.

The rearrangement links TRBV15 to TRBJ2-1; D ambiguous. CDR1 LNHNV and CDR2 YYDKDF come from the germline V gene (reference sequence). This CDR3 is 12 amino acids long. V was cut by 6 bases and J by 4 bases, with 7 bases left in between. The CDR3, as DNA: TGTGCCACCAGTGACGGATACAATGAGCAGTTCTTC. Its protein product is CATSDGYNEQFF.

The chain is built from TRBV5-1 and TRBJ2-4; 10 bases line up with TRBD1. The CDR3 runs 16 residues. The germline CDR1 and CDR2 sequences are SGHRS and YFSETQ. V trimming: 5 bases; J trimming: 7 bases; junction bases outside the gene matches: 12. The CDR3 bases are TGCGCCAGCAGAGAGACAGGGGGCGCCGGGAGTAACATTCAGTACTTC. It translates to CASRETGGAGSNIQYF. The full variable domain, in which reference TRBV5-1 and TRBJ2-4 provide the parts outside the CDR3, is KAGVTQTPRYLIKTRGQQVTLSCSPISGHRSVSWYQQTPGQGLQFLFEYFSETQRNKGNFPGRFSGRQFSNSRSEMNVSTLELGDSALYLCASRETGGAGSNIQYFGAGTRLSVL.

The table lists this clone with a count of one. The chain carries TRBV18 and TRBJ2-7; 10 nucleotides match TRBD1. The trim removed 3 bases at V and 1 base at J, leaving 0 bases unmatched. CDR1 is KGHSH, CDR2 LQKENI, per germline. This CDR3 has 14 residues. CDR3 coding DNA: TGTGCCAGCTCACCGGGACAGGGGTCCTACGAGCAGTACTTC. As protein: CASSPGQGSYEQYF.

The J gene is TRBJ2-6, the V gene TRBV5-1; TRBD1 might be the D (5 bases). Germline V gene data show CDR1 as SGHRS and CDR2 as YFSETQ. V lost 0 bases, J lost 0 bases, and 7 bases lay in between. CDR3 size: 16 residues. CDR3 DNA: TGCGCCAGCAGCTTGGGACAGCACTCTGGGGCCAACGTCCTGACTTTC. Its protein product is CASSLGQHSGANVLTF.

This clone came up a few times. At one end, the junction sequence differs from germline, possibly due to a read error. V is TRBV7-7 and J is TRBJ2-1; 14 positions match TRBD2. The germline V gene has CDR1 SSHAT and CDR2 FNYEAQ (reference sequence). The CDR3 contains 19 residues. CDR3 sequence (DNA): TGTGCTAGCAGCTTAGCGGTCAGGGGGGGACTAGCGGGAGTCGATGAGCAGTTCTTC. Translating gives CASSLAVRGGLAGVDEQFF.